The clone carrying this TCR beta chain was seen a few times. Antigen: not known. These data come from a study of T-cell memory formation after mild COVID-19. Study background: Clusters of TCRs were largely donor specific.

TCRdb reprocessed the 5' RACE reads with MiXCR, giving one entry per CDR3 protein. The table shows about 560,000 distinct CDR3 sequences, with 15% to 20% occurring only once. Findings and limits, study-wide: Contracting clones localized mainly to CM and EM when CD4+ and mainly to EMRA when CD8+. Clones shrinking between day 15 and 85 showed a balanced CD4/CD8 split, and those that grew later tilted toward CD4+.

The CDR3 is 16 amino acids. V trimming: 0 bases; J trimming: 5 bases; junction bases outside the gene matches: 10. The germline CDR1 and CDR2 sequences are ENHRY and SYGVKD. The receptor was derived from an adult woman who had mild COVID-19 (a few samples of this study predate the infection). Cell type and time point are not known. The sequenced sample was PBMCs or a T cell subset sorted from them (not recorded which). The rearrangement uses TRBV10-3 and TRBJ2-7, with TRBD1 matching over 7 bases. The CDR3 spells CAISESIRSGTDEQYF. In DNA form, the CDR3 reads TGTGCCATCAGTGAGTCGATTCGGTCCGGGACAGACGAGCAGTACTTC.